This TCR beta chain was sequenced in a study of cytomegalovirus exposure and HLA in healthy donors. Study details: Across about 400 genotyped donors, 81% landed in the Caucasian-associated ancestry cluster. Points from the study as a whole: TCR sequences were mostly rare, though some public TCRs occurred in many donors. A classifier reportedly called cytomegalovirus status with high sensitivity and specificity.

Germline V gene lookup returns CDR1 LGHNA and CDR2 YNFKEQ. V dropped 5 bases and J dropped 0 bases, with 17 bases sitting between them. The CDR3 runs 17 residues. The PCR employed 60 Vbeta primers together with 13 Jbeta primers. Repertoires were generated with immunoSEQ multiplex PCR, while TCRdb's copy carries only in-frame clones and drops some. In the table there are 110,000 or so clones, 82% of which are singletons. Concerning this clone itself: No antigen is known for it.

This TCR was recovered from a woman aged 18-35 years in good health and CMV-seronegative. Material: PBMCs. The chain recombines TRBV4-2 with TRBJ1-3, with a weak D call TRBD1 (5 bases). CDR3 nucleotide sequence: TGTGCCAGCAGCTCCCCCCCCACAGGCTCCTCTGGAAACACCATATATTTT. Protein sequence: CASSSPPTGSSGNTIYF.